Listed here are 2 T cell receptor beta chains from one sample, sequenced in a study of T cell responses to AZD1222 COVID-19 vaccine. Profiling relied on immunoSEQ multiplex PCR, and the TCRdb table lists in-frame clones only, not all of them. Among 120,000 to 150,000 clones listed, around 86% were seen once. This specimen was peripheral blood, taken on day 0 of MenACWY control vaccination. The receptors shown here come from an adult in good health.

V usage is TRBV5-1 and J usage is TRBJ2-2; D is possibly TRBD1 (5 bases). Germline V gene sequence: CDR1 SGHRS, CDR2 YFSETQ. Trimming removed 4 bases at V and 4 bases at J, with 14 bases between. The CDR3 is 15 amino acids. In DNA, the CDR3 is TGCGCCAGCAGCACTCAGGGTGACGGCACCGGGGAGCTGTTTTTT. It yields the protein CASSTQGDGTGELFF.

The V gene is TRBV29-1, the J gene TRBJ1-4, with D hard to call. The CDR3 extends over 13 amino acids. V dropped 3 bases and J dropped 4 bases, with 9 bases sitting between them. CDR1 and CDR2 from the germline V gene are SQVTM and ANQGSEA. CDR3 loop: CSVEVSGNEKLFF. CDR3 sequence (DNA): TGCAGCGTTGAGGTATCGGGTAATGAAAAACTGTTTTTT.